A single sample gave rise to the 6 T cell receptor beta chains below, sequenced in a study of blood T cell repertoires in COVID-19 (dated by TCRdb to 2020 to 2022). Libraries were constructed by the immunoSEQ multiplex PCR assay. The table was pulled from immuneACCESS by TCRdb, which kept in-frame rearrangements only. Such tables lose some clones; where checked, under half of the loss comes from unresolved V genes, and the rest has no known cause. A total of some 110,000 clones appear in this sample, about nine tenths of them only once. The top ten constitute less than 5% of the sample. Material: peripheral blood. These receptors were obtained from a middle-aged man with acute or convalescent COVID-19.

The V and J genes are TRBV30 and TRBJ1-1, with TRBD1 as a possible D gene (5 bases). This CDR3 comprises 13 residues. The germline CDR1 and CDR2 sequences are GTSNPN and SVGIG (reference sequence). Trimming took 3 bases from V and 0 from J, leaving 8 bases between them. In nucleotides, the CDR3 is TGTGCCTGGAGGGTAGGGGTGAACACTGAAGCTTTCTTT. This encodes CAWRVGVNTEAFF. The full variable domain, its missing parts supplied by reference TRBV30 and TRBJ1-1, is SQTIHQWPATLVQPVGSPLSLECTVEGTSNPNLYWYRQAAGRGLQLLFYSVGIGQISSEVPQNLSASRPQDRQFILSSKKLLLSDSGFYLCAWRVGVNTEAFFGQGTRLTVV.

This rearrangement joins TRBV13 to TRBJ1-1; tentatively, D is TRBD1 (5 bases). Trimming pared 5 bases from V and 0 bases from J, leaving 13 bases between. CDR1 is PRHDT, CDR2 FYEKMQ, per germline (reference sequence). This CDR3 is built from 15 residues. The CDR3 here is CASSLRQHVNTEAFF. CDR3 nucleotide sequence: TGTGCCAGCAGCCTGCGACAGCACGTGAACACTGAAGCTTTCTTT.

The chain couples TRBV30 to TRBJ1-4; TRBD1 is a possible D gene (5 bases). Germline V gives CDR1 GTSNPN, CDR2 SVGIG (reference sequence). The CDR3 totals 13 residues. The V end lost 0 bases, the J end lost 7 bases, and 9 bases lay between the germline ends. CDR3 amino acids: CAWSVTDSEKLFF. In nucleotides, the CDR3 is TGTGCCTGGAGTGTAACCGACAGTGAAAAACTGTTTTTT.

The chain couples TRBV6-2 or TRBV6-3 to TRBJ1-5, with D unresolved. Per germline, CDR1 MNHEY and CDR2 SVGEGT. The CDR3 totals 14 residues. V was pared by 6 bases and J by 2 bases, with 11 bases between. The chain's CDR3 is CASSPLAGNQPQHF. CDR3 in DNA: TGTGCCAGCAGCCCATTGGCAGGCAATCAGCCCCAGCATTTT.

This clone occurred once. The chain carries TRBV30 and TRBJ1-2, with D tentatively TRBD1 (6 bases). Between the trimmed V and J ends, which lost 0 bases and 7 bases, there was a span of 12 bases. The CDR3 covers 13 residues. Germline V gives CDR1 GTSNPN, CDR2 SVGIG (reference sequence). CDR3 amino acids: CAWSVVGGGGYTF. DNA of the CDR3: TGTGCCTGGAGTGTAGTAGGGGGGGGTGGCTACACCTTC.

The rearrangement uses TRBV18 and TRBJ1-2, with D perhaps matching TRBD1 (6 bases). Germline V gene lookup returns CDR1 KGHSH and CDR2 LQKENI. Trimming shortened V by 7 bases and J by 0 bases, and 9 bases separated the two germline ends. The CDR3 has 13 amino acids. The CDR3 loop reads CASLQGANYGYTF. Here the CDR3 DNA reads TGTGCCAGCTTACAGGGAGCTAACTATGGCTACACCTTC.